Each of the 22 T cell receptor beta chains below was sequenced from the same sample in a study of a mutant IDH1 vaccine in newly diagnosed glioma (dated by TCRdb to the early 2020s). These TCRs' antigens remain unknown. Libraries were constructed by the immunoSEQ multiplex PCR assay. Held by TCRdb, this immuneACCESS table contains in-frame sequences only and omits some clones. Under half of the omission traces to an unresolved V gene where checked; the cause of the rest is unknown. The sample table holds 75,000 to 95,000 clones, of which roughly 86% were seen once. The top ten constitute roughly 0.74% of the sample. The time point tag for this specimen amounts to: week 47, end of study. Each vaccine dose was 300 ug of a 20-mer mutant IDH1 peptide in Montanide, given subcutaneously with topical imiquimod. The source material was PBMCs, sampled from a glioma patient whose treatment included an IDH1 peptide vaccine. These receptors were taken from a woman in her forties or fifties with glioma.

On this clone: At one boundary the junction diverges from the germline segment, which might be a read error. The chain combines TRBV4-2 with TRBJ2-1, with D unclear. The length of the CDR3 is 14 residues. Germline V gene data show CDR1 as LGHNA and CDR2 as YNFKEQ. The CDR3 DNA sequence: TGTGCCAGCAGCCAAGAAGACTCCTACACTGAGCAGTTCTTC. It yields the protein CASSQEDSYTEQFF.

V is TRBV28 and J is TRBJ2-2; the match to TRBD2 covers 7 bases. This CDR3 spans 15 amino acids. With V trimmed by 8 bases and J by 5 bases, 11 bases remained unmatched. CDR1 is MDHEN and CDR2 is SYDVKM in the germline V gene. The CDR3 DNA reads TGTGCCAGCTCCATCGGGGGGAGCGGTACCGGGGAGCTGTTTTTT. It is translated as CASSIGGSGTGELFF.

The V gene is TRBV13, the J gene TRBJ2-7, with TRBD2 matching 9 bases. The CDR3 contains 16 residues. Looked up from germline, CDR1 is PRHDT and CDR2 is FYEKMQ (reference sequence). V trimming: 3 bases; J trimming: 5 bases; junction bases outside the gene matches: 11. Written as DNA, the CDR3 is TGTGCCAGCAGCTTCTATTCAGTAGCGGGAGCCGACGAGCAGTACTTC. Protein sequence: CASSFYSVAGADEQYF.

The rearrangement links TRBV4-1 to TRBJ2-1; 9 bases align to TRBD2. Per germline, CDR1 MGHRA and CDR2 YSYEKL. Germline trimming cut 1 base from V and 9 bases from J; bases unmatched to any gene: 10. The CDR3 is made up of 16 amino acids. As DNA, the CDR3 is TGCGCCAGCAGCCAAGCTCGAGGCGGGAGGGCTATTGAGCAGTTCTTC. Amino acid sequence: CASSQARGGRAIEQFF.

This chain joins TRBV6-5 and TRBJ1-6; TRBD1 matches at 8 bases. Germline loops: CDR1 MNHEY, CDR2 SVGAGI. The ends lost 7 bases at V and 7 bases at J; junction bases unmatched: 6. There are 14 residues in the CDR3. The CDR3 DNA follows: TGTGCCAGCACTCCGGACAGGGACAATTCACCCCTCCACTTT. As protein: CASTPDRDNSPLHF.

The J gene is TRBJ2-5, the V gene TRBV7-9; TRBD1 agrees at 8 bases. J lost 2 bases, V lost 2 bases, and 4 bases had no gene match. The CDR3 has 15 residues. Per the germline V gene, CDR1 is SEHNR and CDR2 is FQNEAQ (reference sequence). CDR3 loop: CASSLLRTGQETQYF. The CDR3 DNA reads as TGTGCCAGCAGCTTACTAAGGACAGGGCAAGAGACCCAGTACTTC.

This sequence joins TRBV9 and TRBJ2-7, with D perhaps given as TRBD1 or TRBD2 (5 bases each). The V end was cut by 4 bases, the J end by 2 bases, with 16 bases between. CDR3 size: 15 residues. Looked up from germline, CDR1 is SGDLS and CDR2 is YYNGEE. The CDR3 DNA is TGTGCCAGCAGCCCCCGCCCAGGGAGAACCTACGAGCAGTACTTC. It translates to CASSPRPGRTYEQYF.

CDR3 region: CASSPIRDTNEKLFF. The CDR3 DNA reads as TGTGCCAGCTCACCTATCAGGGATACTAATGAAAAACTGTTTTTT. This chain uses TRBV18 with TRBJ1-4, with D possibly TRBD1 on 5 matching bases. Germline CDR1 is KGHSH and CDR2 is LQKENI. The length of the CDR3 is 15 residues. V lost 3 bases to trimming and J lost 2 bases, with 10 bases between them. The full variable domain, in which reference TRBV18 and TRBJ1-4 provide the parts outside the CDR3, is NAGVMQNPRHLVRRRGQEARLRCSPMKGHSHVYWYRQLPEEGLKFMVYLQKENIIDESGMPKERFSAEFPKEGPSILRIQQVVRGDSAAYFCASSPIRDTNEKLFFGSGTQLSVL.

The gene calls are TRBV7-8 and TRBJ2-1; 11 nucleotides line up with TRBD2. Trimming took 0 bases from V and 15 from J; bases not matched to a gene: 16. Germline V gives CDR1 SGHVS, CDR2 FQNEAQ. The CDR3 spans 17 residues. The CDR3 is CASSLARVLAGGFRGFF. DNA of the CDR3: TGTGCCAGCAGCTTAGCGAGGGTGCTAGCGGGAGGCTTCCGAGGGTTCTTC. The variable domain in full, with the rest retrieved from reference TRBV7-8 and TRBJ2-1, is GAGVSQSPRYKVAKRGQDVALRCDPISGHVSLFWYQQALGQGPEFLTYFQNEAQLDKSGLPSDRFFAERPEGSVSTLKIQRTQQEDSAVYLCASSLARVLAGGFRGFFGPGTRLTVL.

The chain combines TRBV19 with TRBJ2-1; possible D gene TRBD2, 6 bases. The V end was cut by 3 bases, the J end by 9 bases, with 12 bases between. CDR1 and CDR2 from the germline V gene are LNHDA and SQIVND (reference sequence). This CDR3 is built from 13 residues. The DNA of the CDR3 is TGTGCCAGTAGTATCAAAGGACTATTTGAGCAGTTCTTC. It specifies CASSIKGLFEQFF.

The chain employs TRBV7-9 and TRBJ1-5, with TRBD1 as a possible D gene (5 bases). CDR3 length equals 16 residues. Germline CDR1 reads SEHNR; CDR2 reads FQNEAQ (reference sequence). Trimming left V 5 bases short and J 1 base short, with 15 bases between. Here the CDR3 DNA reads TGTGCCAGCAGCGATACAGGAAAGGGAAGCAATCAGCCCCAGCATTTT. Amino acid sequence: CASSDTGKGSNQPQHF. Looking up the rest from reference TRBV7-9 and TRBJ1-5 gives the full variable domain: DTGVSQNPRHKITKRGQNVTFRCDPISEHNRLYWYRQTLGQGPEFLTYFQNEAQLEKSRLLSDRFSAERPKGSFSTLEIQRTEQGDSAMYLCASSDTGKGSNQPQHFGDGTRLSIL.

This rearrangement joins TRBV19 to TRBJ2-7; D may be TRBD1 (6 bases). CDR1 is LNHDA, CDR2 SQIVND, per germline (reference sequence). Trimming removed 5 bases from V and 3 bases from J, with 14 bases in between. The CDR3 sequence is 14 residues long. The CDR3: CASSPGTLGYEQYF. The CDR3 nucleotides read TGTGCCAGTAGTCCCGGGACACTGGGCTACGAGCAGTACTTC.

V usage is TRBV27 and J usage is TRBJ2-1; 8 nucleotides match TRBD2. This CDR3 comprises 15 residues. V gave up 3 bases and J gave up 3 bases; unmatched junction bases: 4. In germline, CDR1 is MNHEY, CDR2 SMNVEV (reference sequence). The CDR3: CASSFGLAGYNEQFF. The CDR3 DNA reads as TGTGCCAGCAGTTTTGGTCTAGCGGGCTACAATGAGCAGTTCTTC.

In DNA, the CDR3 is TGTGCCAGCACCCCGGGGGGGGTCGACGCTTTCTTT. Residues: CASTPGGVDAFF. The genes are TRBV21-1 and TRBJ1-1. TRBV21-1 is an annotated pseudogene. The CDR3 consists of 12 residues.

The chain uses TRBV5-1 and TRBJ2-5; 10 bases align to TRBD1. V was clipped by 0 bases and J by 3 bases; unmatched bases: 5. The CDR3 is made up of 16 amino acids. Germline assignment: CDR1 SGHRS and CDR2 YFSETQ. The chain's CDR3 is CASSLGVTGGEETQYF. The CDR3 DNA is TGCGCCAGCAGCTTGGGGGTGACAGGGGGCGAAGAGACCCAGTACTTC.

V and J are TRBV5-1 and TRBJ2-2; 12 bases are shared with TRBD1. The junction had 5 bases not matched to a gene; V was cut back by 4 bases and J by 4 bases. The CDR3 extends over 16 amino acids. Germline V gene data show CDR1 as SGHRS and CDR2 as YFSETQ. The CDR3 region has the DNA TGCGCCAGCAGCATCGGGACAGGGGGCGGCACCGGGGAGCTGTTTTTT. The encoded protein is CASSIGTGGGTGELFF.

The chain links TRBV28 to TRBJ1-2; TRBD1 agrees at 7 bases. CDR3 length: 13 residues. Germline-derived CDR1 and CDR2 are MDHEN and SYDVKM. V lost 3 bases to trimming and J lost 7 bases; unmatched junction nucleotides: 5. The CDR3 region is CASSFMTGLGYTF. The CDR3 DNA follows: TGTGCCAGCAGTTTTATGACAGGGCTTGGCTACACCTTC.

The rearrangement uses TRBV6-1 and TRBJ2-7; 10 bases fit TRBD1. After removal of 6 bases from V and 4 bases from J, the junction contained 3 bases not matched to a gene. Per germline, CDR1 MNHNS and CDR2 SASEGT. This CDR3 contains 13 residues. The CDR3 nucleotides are TGTGCCAGCAGAGTGGACAGGGGGTACGAGCAGTACTTC. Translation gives CASRVDRGYEQYF.

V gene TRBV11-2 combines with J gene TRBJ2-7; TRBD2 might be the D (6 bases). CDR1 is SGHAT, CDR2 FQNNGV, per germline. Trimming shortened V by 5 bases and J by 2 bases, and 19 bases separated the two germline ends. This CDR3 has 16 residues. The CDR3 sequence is CASSPSTGGIAYEQYF. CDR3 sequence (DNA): TGTGCCAGCAGCCCAAGTACGGGCGGGATCGCCTACGAGCAGTACTTC.

DNA for the CDR3: TGTGCCAGCAGCTTAGATGGGGGGAGAGCCTACAATGAGCAGTTCTTC. This gives the protein CASSLDGGRAYNEQFF. The chain carries TRBV7-9 and TRBJ2-1, with a possible D match to TRBD2 (6 bases). CDR3 size: 16 residues. The germline V and J ends were trimmed by 1 base and 2 bases, with 12 bases remaining between them. Germline CDR1 reads SEHNR; CDR2 reads FQNEAQ (reference sequence).

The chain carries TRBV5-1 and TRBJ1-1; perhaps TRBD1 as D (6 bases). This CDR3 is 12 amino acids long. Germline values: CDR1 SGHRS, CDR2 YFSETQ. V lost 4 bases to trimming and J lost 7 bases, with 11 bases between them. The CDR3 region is CASSPGGYEAFF. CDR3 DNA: TGCGCCAGCAGCCCCGGGGGCTATGAAGCTTTCTTT.

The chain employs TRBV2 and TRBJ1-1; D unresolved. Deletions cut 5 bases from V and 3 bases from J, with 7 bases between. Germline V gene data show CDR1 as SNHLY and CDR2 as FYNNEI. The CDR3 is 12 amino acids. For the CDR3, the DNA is TGTGCCAGCAGTCCTTATTACACTGAAGCTTTCTTT. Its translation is CASSPYYTEAFF.